This T cell receptor (beta chain) was found in a study of T cell changes during pregnancy in multiple sclerosis. Sequenced by immunoSEQ multiplex PCR; TCRdb stores in-frame clones only, minus some. Counted here are more than 45,000 clones, roughly 91% occurring once; the ten biggest clones make up 0.27%. The CDR3 loop spans 12 amino acids. CDR1 and CDR2 (germline): KGHSH, LQKENI. Trimming left V 6 bases short and J 6 bases short, with 6 bases between. Source: CD4+ T cells from peripheral blood mononuclear cells, taken in the second trimester of pregnancy. The TCR was taken from a female donor with multiple sclerosis, enrolled in a pregnancy study. The genes are TRBV18 and TRBJ1-6, with D perhaps TRBD1 (5 bases). CDR3 loop: CASSGGNSPLHF. The CDR3 DNA is TGTGCCAGCTCGGGGGGTAATTCACCCCTCCACTTT.